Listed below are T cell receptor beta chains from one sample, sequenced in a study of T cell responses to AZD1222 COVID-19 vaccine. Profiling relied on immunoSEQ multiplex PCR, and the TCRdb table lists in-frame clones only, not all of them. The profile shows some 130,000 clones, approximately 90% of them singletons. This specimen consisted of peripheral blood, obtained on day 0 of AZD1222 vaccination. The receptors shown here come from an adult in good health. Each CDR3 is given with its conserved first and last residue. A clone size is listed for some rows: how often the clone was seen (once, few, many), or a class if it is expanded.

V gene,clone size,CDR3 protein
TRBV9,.,CASSVGAGYETGELFF
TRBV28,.,CASSLPDRVGYTF
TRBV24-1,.,CATSDAKQGYGYTF
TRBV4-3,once,CASSPKAGTGGYEQYF
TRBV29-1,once,CSVDTGTGGNTIYF
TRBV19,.,CASNPRGGMRGTTNEKLFF
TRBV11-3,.,CASSPTSGGFETQYF
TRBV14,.,CASSQDSWVGEQYF
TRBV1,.,CTSSQVGTVIFDTEAFF
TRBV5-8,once,CASSSQREPLHF
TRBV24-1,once,CATRDGSSLYGYTF
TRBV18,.,CASSPLYGTNTEAFF
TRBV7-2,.,CASSLQGILTEAFF
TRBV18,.,CASSPPTVNGYTF
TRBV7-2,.,CASSLEGNEQFF
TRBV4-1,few,CASSPSGTGTSPLHF
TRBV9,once,CASSAILNTGELFF
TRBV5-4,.,CASSLARTSGGTSTDTQYF
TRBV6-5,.,CASSYMGTPRGAFF
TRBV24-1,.,CATSDPSGQGYYGYTF
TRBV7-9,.,CASSLDPEGAPQHF
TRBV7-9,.,CASSLDREHDEQYF
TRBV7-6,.,CASSYRSGQGSTGYTF
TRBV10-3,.,CASFPGQGTGEQYF
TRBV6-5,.,CASSYRQIHYEQYF
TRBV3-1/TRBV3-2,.,CASSQVKGQANYGYTF
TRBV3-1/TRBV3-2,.,CASSTPLGATNEKLFF
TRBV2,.,CASRHDRGIYF
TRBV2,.,CASSGTGGNQPQHF
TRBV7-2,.,CASSSGLAGGAYEQYF
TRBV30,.,CAGTGGIMNTEAFF
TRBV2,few,CASSTGASYNEQFF
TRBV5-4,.,CASSFNRGQNTIYF
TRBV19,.,CASSRGNYEQYF
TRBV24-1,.,CATQGQGSNYGYTF
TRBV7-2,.,CASSNRLALINNEQFF
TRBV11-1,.,CASSPWRIVAGELFF
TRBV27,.,CASTPSSGALTYEQYF
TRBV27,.,CATGATGGNQPQHF
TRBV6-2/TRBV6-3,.,CASSYSGGATGELFF
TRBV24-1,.,CATSDPRDREETQYF
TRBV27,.,CASRAFSGLSYNEQFF
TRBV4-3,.,CASSQEINSRDSPLHF
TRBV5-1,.,CASSTGGGNNEQFF
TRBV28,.,CASSFPRAGGNEQFF
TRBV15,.,CATSSEGTPITGELFF
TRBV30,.,CAWSVPRQGLYEKLFF
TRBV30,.,CAWSVGQGADQPQHF
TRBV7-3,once,CASSLPGADTQYF
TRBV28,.,CASSLLSSGNTIYF